A single sample gave rise to the 27 T cell receptor beta chains below, sequenced in a study of blood T cell repertoires in COVID-19. Assay used: immunoSEQ multiplex PCR; TCRdb lists only in-frame clones, some missing. Counted here are about 160,000 clones, approximately 82% occurring once; the ten biggest clones make up 20% to 25%. The source material was peripheral blood. These receptors all come from a woman of 80 years or more with acute or convalescent COVID-19.

This chain links TRBV13 with TRBJ1-2; D gene ambiguous. The germline V gene has CDR1 PRHDT and CDR2 FYEKMQ (reference sequence). The CDR3 sequence is 13 residues long. The V and J ends lost 0 bases and 4 bases respectively, with 6 bases between them. The CDR3: CASSLGRSYGYTF. The CDR3 nucleotides are TGTGCCAGCAGCTTAGGACGGAGCTATGGCTACACCTTC.

The rearrangement joins TRBV6-1 to TRBJ2-1, with no clear D. CDR3 length equals 14 residues. Trimming cost V 3 bases and J 3 bases, with 9 bases left between them. Germline V gives CDR1 MNHNS, CDR2 SASEGT. Here the CDR3 DNA reads TGTGCCAGCAGTGACCAAAGCAACTACAATGAGCAGTTCTTC. As protein: CASSDQSNYNEQFF.

The chain uses TRBV19 and TRBJ1-1, with a possible D match to TRBD1 (5 bases). This CDR3 contains 15 residues. Germline loops: CDR1 LNHDA, CDR2 SQIVND (reference sequence). Between the trimmed V and J ends, which lost 3 bases and 1 base, there was a span of 12 bases. The CDR3 here is CASSIPNQGNTEAFF. As DNA, the CDR3 is TGTGCCAGTAGTATCCCTAACCAGGGGAACACTGAAGCTTTCTTT.

This clone was seen a single time. The V and J genes are TRBV28 and TRBJ1-5; 7 positions agree with TRBD1. The V segment lost 6 bases and the J segment 4 bases; nucleotides outside the gene matches: 9. CDR3 length: 15 amino acids. Germline V gene lookup returns CDR1 MDHEN and CDR2 SYDVKM. CDR3 loop: CASSQIQGVNQPQHF. The CDR3 coding sequence is TGTGCCAGCAGCCAAATTCAGGGGGTTAATCAGCCCCAGCATTTT.

About this clone: Other DNA sequences in this specimen translate into the identical CDR3. The CDR3 sequence: CSVGAGYGYTF. CDR3 nucleotide sequence: TGCAGCGTTGGGGCCGGCTATGGCTACACCTTC. This chain uses TRBV29-1 with TRBJ1-2; D uncertain. Trimming pared 4 bases from V and 4 bases from J, leaving 7 bases between. CDR1 and CDR2 (germline): SQVTM, ANQGSEA. The CDR3 sequence is 11 residues long.

The V and J genes are TRBV12-3 or TRBV12-4 and TRBJ1-2; TRBD1 matches 7 bases. J was trimmed by 3 bases and V by 6 bases; bases with no gene match: 4. The CDR3 loop spans 13 amino acids. The CDR3 bases are TGTGCCAGCAGGGTCCAGGGGGACTATGGCTACACCTTC. It specifies CASRVQGDYGYTF.

The chain links TRBV5-1 to TRBJ1-2, with TRBD1 matching over 8 bases. There are 12 residues in the CDR3. Germline-derived CDR1 and CDR2 are SGHRS and YFSETQ. V was clipped by 4 bases and J by 7 bases; unmatched bases: 3. This CDR3 is CASSADRAGYTF. CDR3 coding DNA: TGCGCCAGCAGCGCGGACAGGGCTGGCTACACCTTC.

The chain employs TRBV30 and TRBJ1-2; weak D call: TRBD1 (5 bases). The germline V and J ends were trimmed by 2 bases and 4 bases, with 14 bases remaining between them. Germline loops: CDR1 GTSNPN, CDR2 SVGIG (reference sequence). The CDR3 length is 14 residues. The CDR3 region has the DNA TGTGCCTGGAGTCCTGGGGGGGGAAGCTATGGCTACACCTTC. This codes for CAWSPGGGSYGYTF.

The chain carries TRBV5-1 and TRBJ2-1, with D possibly matching TRBD2 (6 bases). CDR3 length equals 16 residues. Trimming removed 5 bases at V and 0 bases at J, with 15 bases between. Germline V lookup: CDR1 SGHRS, CDR2 YFSETQ. The CDR3 protein is CASSDFAGSSYNEQFF. In nucleotides, the CDR3 is TGCGCCAGCAGTGACTTTGCGGGGAGCTCCTACAATGAGCAGTTCTTC. The full variable domain, with the rest looked up from reference TRBV5-1 and TRBJ2-1, is KAGVTQTPRYLIKTRGQQVTLSCSPISGHRSVSWYQQTPGQGLQFLFEYFSETQRNKGNFPGRFSGRQFSNSRSEMNVSTLELGDSALYLCASSDFAGSSYNEQFFGPGTRLTVL.

V and J are TRBV6-5 and TRBJ1-2, with TRBD1 identical over 10 bases. This CDR3 is built from 14 residues. V lost 4 bases and J lost 7; bases outside the gene matches: 6. Germline lookup yields CDR1 MNHEY and CDR2 SVGAGI. The CDR3 DNA reads TGTGCCAGCAGTTCCCCGACAGGGGGCGGTGGCTACACCTTC. This sequence encodes CASSSPTGGGGYTF.

The chain has TRBV10-3 and TRBJ1-2; D is unresolved. CDR3 length equals 13 residues. The ends were cut back, 4 bases at V and 2 bases at J, with 8 bases in the middle. Looked up from germline, CDR1 is ENHRY and CDR2 is SYGVKD. Here the CDR3 DNA reads TGTGCCATCAGTGCGGACTTAAACTATGGCTACACCTTC. Translation: CAISADLNYGYTF.

The count of this clone is one. The V and J genes are TRBV20-1 and TRBJ1-4; 9 bases are a match to TRBD1. Trimming cost V 4 bases and J 11 bases; bases outside gene matches: 2. Germline lookup yields CDR1 DFQATT and CDR2 SNEGSKA (reference sequence). The CDR3 totals 11 residues. CDR3 sequence: CSAKGQGKLFF. The CDR3 bases are TGCAGTGCTAAGGGACAGGGTAAACTGTTTTTT.

The chain uses TRBV11-2 and TRBJ2-1; the match to TRBD2 covers 7 bases. The CDR3 is 13 residues long. The V gene's germline CDR1 is SGHAT and CDR2 FQNNGV. The V gene end was trimmed by 8 bases and the J gene end by 9 bases; junction bases not matched to a gene: 10. The CDR3: CASSGGGRGEQFF. Written as DNA, the CDR3 is TGTGCCAGCTCGGGAGGAGGGAGGGGTGAGCAGTTCTTC.

This chain connects TRBV24-1 to TRBJ2-2; a weak D match, TRBD2 (7 bases). The length of the CDR3 is 18 residues. V dropped 4 bases and J dropped 5 bases, with 22 bases sitting between them. Germline CDR1 KGHDR, CDR2 SFDVKD. CDR3 residues: CATSDYGPGGGGTGELFF. The DNA for the CDR3 is TGTGCCACCAGTGACTACGGACCCGGGGGCGGGGGTACCGGGGAGCTGTTTTTT.

This sequence joins TRBV3-1 (or the pseudogene TRBV3-2) and TRBJ2-7, with TRBD1 identical over 8 bases. V shed 1 base, J shed 6 bases, and the junction held 2 bases outside the gene matches. The CDR3 is made up of 13 amino acids. Per germline, CDR1 LGHDT and CDR2 YNNKEL (reference sequence). CDR3 in DNA: TGTGCCAGCAGCCAAGTGCAGGGGGCCGAGCAGTACTTC. Encoded protein: CASSQVQGAEQYF.

This clone was seen a handful of times. This sequence joins TRBV7-9 and TRBJ1-1; possibly TRBD1 for D (6 bases). Per the germline V gene, CDR1 is SEHNR and CDR2 is FQNEAQ (reference sequence). Trimming removed 10 bases at V and 4 bases at J, with 13 bases between. The CDR3 spans 12 residues. DNA for the CDR3: TGTGCCAAGCAGGGGATGGGCACTGAAGCTTTCTTT. It encodes CAKQGMGTEAFF.

The chain carries TRBV10-3 and TRBJ1-4, with D unclear. The CDR3 length is 16 residues. Trimming left V 2 bases short and J 7 bases short, with 17 bases between. The germline V gene has CDR1 ENHRY and CDR2 SYGVKD. CDR3 nucleotide sequence: TGTGCCATCAGTGAGCGGTCTAGCGCAACGGGTGAAAAACTGTTTTTT. Translation gives CAISERSSATGEKLFF.

The chain couples TRBV30 to TRBJ1-3; TRBD1 matches 9 bases. The CDR3 loop spans 14 amino acids. CDR1 and CDR2 (germline): GTSNPN, SVGIG (reference sequence). Germline trimming cut 7 bases from V and 1 base from J; bases unmatched to any gene: 5. The CDR3 DNA sequence: TGTGCCTTCGACAGGGGGACGTCTGGAAACACCATATATTTT. Its translation is CAFDRGTSGNTIYF.

The DNA of the CDR3 is TGTGCCAGCAGCTTGGTGGTACGGGAGGGCACAGATACGCAGTATTTT. It yields the protein CASSLVVREGTDTQYF. The V and J genes are TRBV5-4 and TRBJ2-3; TRBD2 agrees at 7 bases. The CDR3 spans 16 residues. Germline V gene sequence: CDR1 SGHNT, CDR2 YYREEE (reference sequence). V lost 0 bases and J lost 1; bases outside the gene matches: 5.

This clone was picked up one time. V and J are TRBV11-3 and TRBJ2-3; D not resolved. Trimming pared 5 bases from V and 5 bases from J, leaving 20 bases between. The CDR3 runs to 16 residues. Germline V gene lookup returns CDR1 SGHNT and CDR2 YENEEA. CDR3 sequence: CASSLVKPDHRDTQYF. CDR3 in DNA: TGTGCCAGCAGCCTAGTCAAGCCGGATCACAGAGATACGCAGTATTTT. The full variable domain, rest sourced from reference TRBV11-3 and TRBJ2-3, is EAGVVQSPRYKIIEKKQPVAFWCNPISGHNTLYWYLQNLGQGPELLIRYENEEAVDDSQLPKDRFSAERLKGVDSTLKIQPAELGDSAVYLCASSLVKPDHRDTQYFGPGTRLTVL.

The chain joins TRBV30 to TRBJ1-1, with 7 nucleotides matching TRBD1. The CDR3 contains 13 residues. Germline V gene data show CDR1 as GTSNPN and CDR2 as SVGIG (reference sequence). V lost 6 bases to trimming and J lost 9 bases; unmatched junction nucleotides: 13. CDR3 residues: CACRGQPQQKAFF. For the CDR3, the DNA is TGTGCCTGTCGGGGACAGCCACAACAAAAAGCTTTCTTT.

The chain combines TRBV2 with TRBJ1-2; TRBD1 matches 11 bases. Germline CDR1 and CDR2: SNHLY and FYNNEI. The CDR3 runs to 15 residues. V trimming: 4 bases; J trimming: 6 bases; junction bases outside the gene matches: 7. In nucleotides, the CDR3 is TGTGCCAGCAGTGTGGGACAGGGGGTTCAGAATGGCTACACCTTC. Translating gives CASSVGQGVQNGYTF. The variable domain in full, completed from reference TRBV2 and TRBJ1-2, reads EPEVTQTPSHQVTQMGQEVILRCVPISNHLYFYWYRQILGQKVEFLVSFYNNEISEKSEIFDDQFSVERPDGSNFTLKIRSTKLEDSAMYFCASSVGQGVQNGYTFGSGTRLTVV.

This rearrangement joins TRBV4-2 to TRBJ1-5; 7 bases align to TRBD1. In germline, CDR1 is LGHNA, CDR2 YNFKEQ. This CDR3 is built from 16 residues. The V gene end was trimmed by 1 base and the J gene end by 7 bases; junction bases not matched to a gene: 10. In nucleotides, the CDR3 is TGTGCCAGCAGCCAAGGTTCGGGACAGCTCAGCCAGCCCCAGCATTTT. This codes for CASSQGSGQLSQPQHF.

This rearrangement joins TRBV1 to TRBJ2-7; the table's TRBD2 call for D was not verified on the DNA. TRBV1 is a recognized pseudogene. CDR3 length: 17 amino acids. The CDR3 loop is CTSSHMTSGLVSYEQYF. As DNA, the CDR3 is TGCACCAGCAGCCACATGACTAGCGGGTTGGTATCCTACGAGCAGTACTTC.

V is TRBV29-1 and J is TRBJ2-7, with TRBD2 matching over 13 bases. The CDR3 extends over 15 amino acids. Germline V gene sequence: CDR1 SQVTM, CDR2 ANQGSEA. Trimming removed 4 bases from V and 4 bases from J; junction bases left unmatched: 7. CDR3 region: CSVAPGTSGKYEQYF. The CDR3 nucleotides are TGCAGCGTTGCCCCCGGGACTAGCGGGAAATACGAGCAGTACTTC.

The chain uses TRBV30 and TRBJ2-7; 9 positions agree with TRBD1. Germline V CDR1 and CDR2: GTSNPN, SVGIG (reference sequence). CDR3 length: 14 amino acids. V lost 3 bases and J lost 3; bases outside the gene matches: 6. CDR3 residues: CAWRPRDRVYEQYF. The CDR3 bases are TGTGCCTGGAGACCCCGGGACAGGGTCTACGAGCAGTACTTC.

The chain combines TRBV20-1 with TRBJ2-3; 8 positions match TRBD2. Losses at the gene ends were 3 bases for V and 5 bases for J; bases not matched to a gene: 19. There are 18 residues in the CDR3. Looked up from germline, CDR1 is DFQATT and CDR2 is SNEGSKA (reference sequence). The CDR3 reads CSASGYRKTGGPVDTQYF. In DNA, the CDR3 is TGCAGTGCTAGTGGCTACCGGAAAACGGGAGGGCCTGTAGATACGCAGTATTTT.